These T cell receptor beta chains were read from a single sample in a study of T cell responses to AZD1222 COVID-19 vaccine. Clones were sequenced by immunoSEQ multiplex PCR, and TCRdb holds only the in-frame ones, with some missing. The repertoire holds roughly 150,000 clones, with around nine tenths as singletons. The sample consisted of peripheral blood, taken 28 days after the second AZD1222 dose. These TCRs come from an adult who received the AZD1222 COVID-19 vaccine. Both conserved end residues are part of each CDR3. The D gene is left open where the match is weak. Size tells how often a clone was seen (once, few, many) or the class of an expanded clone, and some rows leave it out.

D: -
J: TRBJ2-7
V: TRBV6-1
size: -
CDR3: CASSERLEQYF
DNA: TGTGCCAGCAGTGAGCGGCTCGAGCAGTACTTC

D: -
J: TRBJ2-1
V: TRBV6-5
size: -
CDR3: CASSSHGRGVGQFF
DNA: TGTGCCAGCAGTTCCCATGGCAGGGGTGTCGGGCAGTTCTTC

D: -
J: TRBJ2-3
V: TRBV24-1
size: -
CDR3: CATSDLGTGSTDTQYF
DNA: TGTGCCACCAGTGATTTGGGCACAGGGAGCACAGATACGCAGTATTTT

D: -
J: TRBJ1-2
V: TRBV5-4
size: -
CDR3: CASSVDGANYGYTF
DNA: TGTGCCAGCAGCGTTGACGGAGCTAACTATGGCTACACCTTC

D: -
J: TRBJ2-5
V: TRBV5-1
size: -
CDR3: CASSLGKGSETQYF
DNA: TGCGCCAGCAGCTTGGGAAAGGGAAGCGAGACCCAGTACTTC

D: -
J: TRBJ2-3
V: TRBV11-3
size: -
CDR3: CASSKLGGENTQYF
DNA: TGTGCCAGCAGCAAACTCGGGGGCGAAAATACGCAGTATTTT

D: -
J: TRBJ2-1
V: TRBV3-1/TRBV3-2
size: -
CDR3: CASSQGRPRGNEQFF
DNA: TGTGCCAGCAGCCAAGGCAGGCCCCGAGGGAATGAGCAGTTCTTC

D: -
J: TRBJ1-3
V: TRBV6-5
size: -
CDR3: CASSLLGVGNTIYF
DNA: TGTGCCAGCAGCCTACTCGGGGTTGGAAACACCATATATTTT

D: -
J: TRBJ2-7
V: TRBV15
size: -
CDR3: CATSRESGTVSYEQYF
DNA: TGTGCCACCAGCAGAGAATCGGGGACGGTCTCCTACGAGCAGTACTTC

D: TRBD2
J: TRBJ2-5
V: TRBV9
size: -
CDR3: CASSAQRGLAGGRETQYF
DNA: TGTGCCAGCAGCGCGCAACGAGGACTAGCGGGAGGGAGGGAGACCCAGTACTTC

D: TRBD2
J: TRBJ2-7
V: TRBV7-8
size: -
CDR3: CASSLSLAGTYEQYF
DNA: TGTGCCAGCAGCTTATCCCTAGCGGGGACCTACGAGCAGTACTTC

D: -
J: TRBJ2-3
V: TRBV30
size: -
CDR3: CAWIQDGGTDTQYF
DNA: TGTGCCTGGATCCAGGACGGAGGCACCGATACGCAGTATTTT

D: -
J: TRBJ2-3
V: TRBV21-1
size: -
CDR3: CASKTRGLTDTQYF
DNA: TGTGCCAGCAAAACGCGGGGTTTGACAGATACGCAGTATTTT

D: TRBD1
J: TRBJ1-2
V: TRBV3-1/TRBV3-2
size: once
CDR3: CASSQSDRGHYGYTF
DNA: TGTGCCAGCAGCCAATCCGACAGGGGGCACTATGGCTACACCTTC

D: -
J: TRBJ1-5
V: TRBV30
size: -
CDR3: CAWSVFGRSNQPQHF
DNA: TGTGCCTGGAGTGTATTCGGACGTAGCAATCAGCCCCAGCATTTT

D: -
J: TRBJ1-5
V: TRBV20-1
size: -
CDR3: CSASNGNQPQHF
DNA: TGCAGTGCTAGTAATGGCAATCAGCCCCAGCATTTT

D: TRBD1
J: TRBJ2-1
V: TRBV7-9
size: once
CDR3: CASSPGRGKYNEQFF
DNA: TGTGCCAGCAGCCCTGGCAGGGGGAAATACAATGAGCAGTTCTTC

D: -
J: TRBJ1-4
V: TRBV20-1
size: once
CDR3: CSANGEEKLFF
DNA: TGCAGTGCTAACGGGGAGGAAAAACTGTTTTTT

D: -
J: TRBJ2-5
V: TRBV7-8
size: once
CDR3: CASSQQETQYF
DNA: TGTGCCAGCAGCCAGCAAGAGACCCAGTACTTC

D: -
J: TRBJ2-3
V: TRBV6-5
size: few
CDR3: CASSLTGLGSRATQYF
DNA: TGTGCCAGCAGTTTAACAGGGTTAGGGAGTCGGGCTACGCAGTATTTT

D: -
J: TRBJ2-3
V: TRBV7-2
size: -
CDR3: CASSPLAADTQYF
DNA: TGTGCCAGCAGCCCGTTAGCGGCAGATACGCAGTATTTT

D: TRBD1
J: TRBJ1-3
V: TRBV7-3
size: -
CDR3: CASSPQGAGGNTIYF
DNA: TGTGCCAGCAGTCCCCAGGGGGCAGGGGGAAACACCATATATTTT

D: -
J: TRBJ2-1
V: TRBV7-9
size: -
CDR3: CASSLVLGNEQFF
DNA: TGTGCCAGCAGCTTAGTGCTAGGGAATGAGCAGTTCTTC

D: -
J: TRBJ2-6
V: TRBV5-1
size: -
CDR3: CASSLLPAGSGANVLTF
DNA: TGCGCCAGCAGCTTGCTGCCAGCAGGCTCTGGGGCCAACGTCCTGACTTTC

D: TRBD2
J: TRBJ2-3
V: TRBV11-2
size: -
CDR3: CASSLGGRGGPDTQYF
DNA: TGTGCCAGCAGCTTGGGAGGGCGTGGGGGACCAGATACGCAGTATTTT

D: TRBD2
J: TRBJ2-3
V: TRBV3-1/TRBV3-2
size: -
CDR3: CASSLGGVHTQYF
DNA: TGTGCCAGCAGCCTGGGGGGGGTTCATACGCAGTATTTT

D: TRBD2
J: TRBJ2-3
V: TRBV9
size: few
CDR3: CASSFPSDGGDTSTDTQYF
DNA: TGTGCCAGCAGCTTTCCGAGTGATGGGGGGGATACTAGCACAGATACGCAGTATTTT

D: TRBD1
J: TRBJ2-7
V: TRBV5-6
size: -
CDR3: CASSLLGQLYEQYF
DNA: TGTGCCAGCAGCTTGCTGGGACAGCTTTACGAGCAGTACTTC

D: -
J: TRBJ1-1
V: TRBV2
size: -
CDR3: CASKANTEAFF
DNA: TGTGCCAGCAAGGCAAACACTGAAGCTTTCTTT

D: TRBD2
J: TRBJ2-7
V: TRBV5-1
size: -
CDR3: CASSLATSGIPYEQYF
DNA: TGCGCCAGCAGCTTGGCGACTAGCGGGATTCCCTACGAGCAGTACTTC

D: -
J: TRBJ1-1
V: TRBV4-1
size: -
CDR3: CASSPSTRARAFF
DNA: TGCGCCAGCAGCCCGAGTACCCGGGCTCGAGCTTTCTTT

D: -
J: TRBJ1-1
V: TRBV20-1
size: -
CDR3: CSASRSTEAFF
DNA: TGCAGTGCTAGCAGGTCAACTGAAGCTTTCTTT

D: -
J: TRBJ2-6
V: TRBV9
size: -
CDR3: CASSASGANVLTF
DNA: TGTGCCAGCAGCGCCTCTGGGGCCAACGTCCTGACTTTC

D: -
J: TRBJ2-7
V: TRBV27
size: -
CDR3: CASSFGQLLGEQYF
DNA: TGTGCCAGCAGTTTCGGACAGTTATTGGGCGAGCAGTACTTC

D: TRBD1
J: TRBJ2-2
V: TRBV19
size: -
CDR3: CASTYKTGGSPGELFF
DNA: TGTGCCAGTACCTATAAGACAGGGGGCTCCCCCGGGGAGCTGTTTTTT

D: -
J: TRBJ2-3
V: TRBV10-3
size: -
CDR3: CAIRGGQQASTDTQYF
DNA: TGTGCCATCAGGGGGGGACAGCAAGCTAGCACAGATACGCAGTATTTT

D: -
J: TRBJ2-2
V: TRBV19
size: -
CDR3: CASRGGGQGLTGELFF
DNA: TGTGCCAGTAGGGGCGGGGGCCAGGGTCTCACCGGGGAGCTGTTTTTT

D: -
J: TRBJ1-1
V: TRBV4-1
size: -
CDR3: CASSQVSYNAEAFF
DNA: TGCGCCAGCAGCCAAGTCAGCTACAACGCTGAAGCTTTCTTT

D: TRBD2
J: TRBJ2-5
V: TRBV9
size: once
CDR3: CASSVGAGGQYF
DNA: TGTGCCAGCAGCGTGGGCGCGGGGGGACAGTACTTC

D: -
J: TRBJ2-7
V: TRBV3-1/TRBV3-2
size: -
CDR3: CASSQAWQGSYEQYF
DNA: TGTGCCAGCAGCCAAGCCTGGCAGGGATCCTACGAGCAGTACTTC

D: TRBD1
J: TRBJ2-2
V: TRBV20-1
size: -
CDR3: CSASESQGATGELFF
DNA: TGCAGTGCTAGTGAGAGCCAGGGGGCAACCGGGGAGCTGTTTTTT

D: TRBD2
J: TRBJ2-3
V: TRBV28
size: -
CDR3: CASKAPGGTDTQYF
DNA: TGTGCCAGCAAGGCCCCCGGGGGGACAGATACGCAGTATTTT

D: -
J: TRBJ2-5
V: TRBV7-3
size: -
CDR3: CASSLNGGQETQYF
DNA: TGTGCCAGCAGCTTAAACGGCGGGCAAGAGACCCAGTACTTC

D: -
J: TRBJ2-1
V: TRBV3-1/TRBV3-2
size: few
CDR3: CASSRPLSNEQFF
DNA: TGTGCCAGCAGTCGTCCCCTTTCCAATGAGCAGTTCTTC

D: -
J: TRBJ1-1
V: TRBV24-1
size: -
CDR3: CATSGGAGTEAFF
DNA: TGTGCCACCAGTGGCGGGGCGGGCACTGAAGCTTTCTTT

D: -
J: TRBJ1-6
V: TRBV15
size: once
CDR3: CATSRDLDSPLHF
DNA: TGTGCCACCAGCAGAGATCTAGATTCACCCCTCCACTTT

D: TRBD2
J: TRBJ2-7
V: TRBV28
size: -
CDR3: CASSGTSGALRQYF
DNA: TGTGCCAGCAGCGGGACTAGCGGGGCCCTACGGCAGTACTTC

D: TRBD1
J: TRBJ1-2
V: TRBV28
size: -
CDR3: CASSLGGGSYGYTF
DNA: TGTGCCAGCAGCCTAGGGGGCGGGAGCTATGGCTACACCTTC

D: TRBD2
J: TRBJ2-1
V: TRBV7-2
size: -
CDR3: CASSSRLAGASDEQFF
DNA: TGTGCCAGCAGCTCCCGACTAGCGGGGGCTAGTGATGAGCAGTTCTTC

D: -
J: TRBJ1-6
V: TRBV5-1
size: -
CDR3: CASSFSTGDSPLHF
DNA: TGCGCCAGCAGCTTCTCGACGGGGGATTCACCCCTCCACTTT

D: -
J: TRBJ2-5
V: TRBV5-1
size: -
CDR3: CASSDFQGPQETQYF
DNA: TGCGCCAGCAGCGATTTCCAAGGCCCCCAAGAGACCCAGTACTTC

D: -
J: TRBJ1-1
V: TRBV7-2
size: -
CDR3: CASSVQQFYTEAFF
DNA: TGTGCCAGCAGCGTACAGCAATTCTACACTGAAGCTTTCTTT

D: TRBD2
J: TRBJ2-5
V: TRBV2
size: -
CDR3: CASSWGRVEETQYF
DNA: TGTGCCAGCAGCTGGGGGAGGGTCGAAGAGACCCAGTACTTC

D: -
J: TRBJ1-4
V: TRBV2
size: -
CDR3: CASSAGRNEKLFF
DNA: TGTGCCAGCAGTGCGGGGCGAAATGAAAAACTGTTTTTT

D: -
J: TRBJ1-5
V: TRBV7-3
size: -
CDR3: CASSTQRDQPQHF
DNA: TGTGCCAGCAGCACCCAGCGGGATCAGCCCCAGCATTTT